This T cell receptor (beta chain) was observed in a study of Graves' ophthalmopathy and Graves' hyperthyroidism. Looking at the study overall: Specimen type is peripheral blood, obtained at initial diagnosis before any treatment. Whole-study findings and limits: Blood shared most expanded thyroid clonotypes above 0.001 frequency.

There are a few counts of this clonotype. No antigen is known for it. The diagnosis combined clinical symptoms, thyroxine, TRAb, thyroid ultrasound and orbital computed tomography scans. CDR3 regions of TCR beta were amplified from RNA transcripts. RT-PCR in the first round used HTBI primers; a second-round multiplex PCR followed. One entry per CDR3 protein results from TCRdb running MiXCR on the multiplex PCR reads. This sample carries over 650,000 distinct CDR3 sequences, 35% to 45% of them seen once, and the ten largest clones take more than 2.5%. The CDR3 spans 15 residues. Germline V CDR1 and CDR2: SEHNR, FQNEAQ (reference sequence). The ends were cut back, 5 bases at V and 6 bases at J, with 17 bases in the middle.

The chain combines TRBV7-9 with TRBJ1-5; weak D call: TRBD1 (5 bases). This TCR was recovered from an adult man with Graves' ophthalmopathy. The material sequenced was peripheral blood. The CDR3 is CASSRLGVSVQPQHF. CDR3 nucleotide sequence: TGTGCCAGCAGCCGTCTGGGGGTCTCTGTTCAGCCCCAGCATTTT.